These T cell receptor beta chains were read from a single sample in a study of post-analysis software for immune sequencing data. TCRdb redid the calling of the PCR reads with MiXCR, one entry per CDR3 protein. The sample holds about 680,000 distinct CDR3 sequences, approximately 60% seen once. Sequenced sample: blood. Receptors originate from a girl aged 2 to 10 with multiple sclerosis. Each CDR3 is given with its conserved first and last residue. The order of the fields is CDR3 length, V gene, clone size, J gene, D gene, CDR3 protein, CDR3 DNA. The D gene is left open where the match is weak. Clone size is stated in some rows and not others, as once, few, many or a class when expanded.

16	TRBV6-6	.	TRBJ2-7	TRBD2	CASSRTSGDTSYEQYF	TGTGCCAGCAGCCGGACTAGCGGGGACACCTCCTACGAGCAGTACTTC
16	TRBV5-1	.	TRBJ2-1	.	CASSLAGDGSYNEQFF	TGCGCCAGCAGCTTGGCAGGGGACGGCTCCTACAATGAGCAGTTCTTC
17	TRBV25-1	.	TRBJ1-5	.	CASSEYGNGGHNQPQHF	TGTGCCAGCAGTGAATACGGTAATGGGGGGCACAATCAGCCCCAGCATTTT
15	TRBV7-2	.	TRBJ2-1	TRBD1	CASSSGRGPNNEQFF	TGTGCCAGCAGCTCCGGCAGGGGGCCCAACAATGAGCAGTTCTTC
14	TRBV7-9	.	TRBJ2-5	.	CASSSGRRRGTQYF	TGTGCCAGCAGCTCGGGACGTCGACGGGGGACCCAGTACTTC
13	TRBV6-6	.	TRBJ1-5	.	CASTPGVDQPQHF	TGTGCCAGCACCCCAGGGGTTGATCAGCCCCAGCATTTT
15	TRBV7-3	.	TRBJ1-1	.	CASSFLGGFNTEAFF	TGTGCCAGCAGCTTCCTGGGAGGATTTAACACTGAAGCTTTCTTT
14	TRBV29-1	.	TRBJ2-1	TRBD1	CSVSTGMDYNEQFF	TGCAGCGTCTCGACAGGGATGGACTACAATGAGCAGTTCTTC
15	TRBV6-5	.	TRBJ2-5	TRBD2	CASTRLAGGHETQYF	TGTGCCAGCACCCGTCTAGCGGGAGGGCATGAGACCCAGTACTTC
15	TRBV5-1	.	TRBJ2-5	.	CASSFQTGLGETQYF	TGCGCCAGCAGCTTTCAAACAGGGCTGGGGGAGACCCAGTACTTC
14	TRBV20-1	.	TRBJ2-5	TRBD2	CSASVAGGQETQYF	TGCAGTGCTAGCGTAGCGGGGGGGCAAGAGACCCAGTACTTC
13	TRBV5-5	.	TRBJ1-1	.	CASSPILNTEAFF	TGTGCCAGCAGCCCAATTTTGAACACTGAAGCTTTCTTT
15	TRBV4-2	.	TRBJ2-7	.	CASSPGPHRAYEQYF	TGTGCCAGCAGCCCGGGACCCCACAGGGCCTACGAGCAGTACTTC
15	TRBV27	few	TRBJ2-5	.	CASSRLDILQETQYF	TGTGCCAGCAGTCGACTGGACATACTCCAAGAGACCCAGTACTTC
14	TRBV29-1	.	TRBJ1-2	TRBD1	CSVEGSEGAGGYTF	TGCAGCGTTGAAGGGAGTGAGGGGGCGGGTGGCTACACCTTC
15	TRBV27	.	TRBJ2-1	.	CASSFSGFLYNEQFF	TGTGCCAGCAGTTTCTCTGGTTTTTTATACAATGAGCAGTTCTTC
15	TRBV9	.	TRBJ1-1	.	CASSAIASLNTEAFF	TGTGCCAGCAGCGCCATCGCCAGCTTGAACACTGAAGCTTTCTTT
14	TRBV12-5	.	TRBJ2-1	.	CASGALAGAHEQFF	TGTGCTAGTGGTGCCCTGGCGGGGGCCCATGAGCAGTTCTTC
13	TRBV10-2	.	TRBJ1-2	.	CASSEQILYGYTF	TGCGCCAGCAGTGAACAGATTCTCTATGGCTACACCTTC
14	TRBV12-3/TRBV12-4	many	TRBJ2-1	TRBD2	CASRTSGGLNEQFF	TGTGCCAGCAGGACTAGCGGGGGGTTAAATGAGCAGTTCTTC
15	TRBV5-1	.	TRBJ1-1	.	CASSLAEAGNTEAFF	TGCGCCAGCAGCTTGGCGGAGGCGGGAAACACTGAAGCTTTCTTT
12	TRBV20-1	.	TRBJ1-1	.	CSANTVDGDAFF	TGCAGTGCTAACACGGTGGACGGAGACGCTTTCTTT
17	TRBV5-6	.	TRBJ2-1	TRBD1	CASSFGTGDSVYNEQFF	TGTGCCAGCAGCTTTGGGACAGGGGATAGTGTCTACAATGAGCAGTTCTTC
14	TRBV29-1	.	TRBJ1-4	.	CSVVGTVTNEKLFF	TGCAGCGTTGTGGGGACGGTCACGAATGAAAAACTGTTTTTT
13	TRBV29-1	.	TRBJ1-2	TRBD1	CSVDPRGHGGCTF	TGCAGCGTTGATCCCAGGGGGCACGGTGGCTGCACCTTC
16	TRBV7-2	.	TRBJ2-3	.	CASSLRRAGPGGPQYF	TGTGCCAGCAGCTTACGGAGAGCGGGGCCAGGGGGTCCGCAGTATTTT
15	TRBV20-1	.	TRBJ1-1	TRBD1	CSAREQGGAHTEAFF	TGCAGTGCTAGAGAGCAAGGGGGCGCCCACACTGAAGCTTTCTTT
17	TRBV15	.	TRBJ2-4	TRBD1	CATSRLQGQGAENIQYF	TGTGCCACCAGCAGATTACAAGGACAGGGGGCCGAAAACATTCAGTACTTC
14	TRBV10-3	few	TRBJ2-1	.	CAISPGVSYNEQFF	TGTGCCATCAGTCCGGGGGTCTCCTACAATGAGCAGTTCTTC
17	TRBV7-9	.	TRBJ1-2	TRBD1	CASSLSTPGGYNYGYTF	TGTGCCAGCAGCTTATCTACACCAGGGGGGTATAACTATGGCTACACCTTC
15	TRBV28	few	TRBJ2-1	.	CASSFVVRPYNEQFF	TGTGCCAGCAGTTTTGTAGTTCGGCCATACAATGAGCAGTTCTTC
16	TRBV3-1	few	TRBJ2-1	TRBD2	CASSLTSGGGYNEQFF	TGTGCCAGCAGCCTGACTAGCGGGGGCGGATACAATGAGCAGTTCTTC
14	TRBV5-1	.	TRBJ1-2	TRBD1	CASSPGQDYYGYTF	TGCGCCAGCAGCCCCGGACAGGATTACTATGGCTACACCTTC
17	TRBV7-3	.	TRBJ2-1	TRBD2	CASSLKGGGLAWNEQFF	TGTGCCAGCAGCTTAAAGGGGGGGGGACTAGCGTGGAATGAGCAGTTCTTC
15	TRBV20-1	.	TRBJ1-5	.	CSARPPGDSNQPQHF	TGCAGTGCTAGGCCCCCAGGGGATAGCAATCAGCCCCAGCATTTT
13	TRBV5-5	.	TRBJ1-5	.	CASRIDTNQPQHF	TGTGCCAGCAGGATCGACACAAATCAGCCCCAGCATTTT
13	TRBV6-5	few	TRBJ1-2	.	CASRGTGRNGYTF	TGTGCCAGCAGGGGGACCGGGAGGAATGGCTACACCTTC
16	TRBV12-3/TRBV12-4	.	TRBJ2-7	TRBD2	CASRATSGLSSYEQYF	TGTGCCAGCAGGGCTACTAGCGGCCTTAGCTCCTACGAGCAGTACTTC
14	TRBV12-3/TRBV12-4	.	TRBJ2-5	.	CASSFNSPQETQYF	TGTGCCAGCAGTTTTAACAGTCCCCAAGAGACCCAGTACTTC
16	TRBV4-1	.	TRBJ1-2	.	CASSQPPRGANYGYTF	TGCGCCAGCAGCCAGCCCCCGCGGGGAGCTAACTATGGCTACACCTTC
15	TRBV4-3	.	TRBJ1-4	.	CASSQVMGAREKLFF	TGCGCCAGCAGCCAAGTGATGGGGGCTAGGGAAAAACTGTTTTTT
13	TRBV7-2	few	TRBJ2-1	.	CASSATRSAEQFF	TGTGCCAGCAGCGCAACCCGGTCGGCTGAGCAGTTCTTC
12	TRBV12-3/TRBV12-4	.	TRBJ2-5	.	CASSTSGETQYF	TGTGCCAGCAGTACCTCAGGGGAGACCCAGTACTTC
14	TRBV12-3/TRBV12-4	.	TRBJ2-3	TRBD1	CASSLDRGGDTQYF	TGTGCCAGCAGTCTCGACAGGGGAGGAGATACGCAGTATTTT
17	TRBV20-1	.	TRBJ2-5	TRBD2	CSARVLAGDGSQETQYF	TGCAGTGCTAGAGTCCTAGCGGGAGATGGGAGCCAAGAGACCCAGTACTTC
13	TRBV3-1	.	TRBJ1-2	.	CASSQDREYGYTF	TGTGCCAGCAGCCAAGACAGGGAATATGGCTACACCTTC
16	TRBV28	.	TRBJ2-6	TRBD1	CASSLQGAHGANVLTF	TGTGCCAGCAGTTTACAGGGGGCGCACGGGGCCAACGTCCTGACTTTC
15	TRBV10-3	.	TRBJ2-5	.	CAISEYPGGPYAQYF	TGTGCCATCAGTGAATATCCCGGGGGGCCCTACGCGCAGTACTTC
12	TRBV6-6	.	TRBJ1-1	.	CASSSISGEAFF	TGTGCCAGCAGTTCCATATCCGGTGAAGCTTTCTTT
16	TRBV6-2/TRBV6-3	.	TRBJ2-3	.	CASTSPAEERADTQYF	TGTGCCAGCACCTCCCCGGCGGAGGAGCGGGCAGATACGCAGTATTTT